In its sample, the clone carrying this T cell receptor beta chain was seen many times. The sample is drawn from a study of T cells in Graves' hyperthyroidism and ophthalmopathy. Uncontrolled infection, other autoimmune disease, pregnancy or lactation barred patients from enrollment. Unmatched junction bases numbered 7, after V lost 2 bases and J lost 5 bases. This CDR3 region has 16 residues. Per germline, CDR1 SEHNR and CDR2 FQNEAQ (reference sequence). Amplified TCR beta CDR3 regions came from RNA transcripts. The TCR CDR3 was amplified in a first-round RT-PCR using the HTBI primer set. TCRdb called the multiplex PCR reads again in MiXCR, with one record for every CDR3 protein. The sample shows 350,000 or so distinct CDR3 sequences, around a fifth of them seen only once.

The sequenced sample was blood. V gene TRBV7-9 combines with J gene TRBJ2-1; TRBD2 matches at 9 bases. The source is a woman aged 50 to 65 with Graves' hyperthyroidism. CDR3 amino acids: CASSLSAGGLDNEQFF. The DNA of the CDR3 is TGTGCCAGCAGCTTATCCGCGGGGGGGCTCGACAATGAGCAGTTCTTC.